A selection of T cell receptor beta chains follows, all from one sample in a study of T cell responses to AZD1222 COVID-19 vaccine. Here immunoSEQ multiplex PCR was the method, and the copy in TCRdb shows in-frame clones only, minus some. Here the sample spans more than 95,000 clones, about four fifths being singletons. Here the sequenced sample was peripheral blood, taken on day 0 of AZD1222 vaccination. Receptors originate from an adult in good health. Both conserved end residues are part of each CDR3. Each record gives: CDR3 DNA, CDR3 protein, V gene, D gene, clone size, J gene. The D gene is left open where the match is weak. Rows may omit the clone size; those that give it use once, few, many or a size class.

cdr3_nt: TGTGCCAGCAGCTTGAGGGGCCAGGGAGGGGAAGAGCCCCAGCATTTT
cdr3_aa: CASSLRGQGGEEPQHF
v_call: TRBV5-6
d_call: .
clone_size: .
j_call: TRBJ1-5

cdr3_nt: TGTGCCAGTAGTATAGAGACAGTCCTCCTGAGCACTGAAGCTTTCTTT
cdr3_aa: CASSIETVLLSTEAFF
v_call: TRBV19
d_call: .
clone_size: few
j_call: TRBJ1-1

cdr3_nt: TGCGCCAGCAGCTTTAGTGGGGACAGGGGGCCGGGCTCCTATAATTCACCCCTCCACTTT
cdr3_aa: CASSFSGDRGPGSYNSPLHF
v_call: TRBV5-1
d_call: TRBD1
clone_size: .
j_call: TRBJ1-6

cdr3_nt: TGCAGCGTTGCCGCGGCATCTGAAGCTTTCTTT
cdr3_aa: CSVAAASEAFF
v_call: TRBV29-1
d_call: .
clone_size: few
j_call: TRBJ1-1

cdr3_nt: TGTGCCAGCAGCTTAGTCCTCTCTGGGGCCAACGTCCTGACTTTC
cdr3_aa: CASSLVLSGANVLTF
v_call: TRBV7-2
d_call: .
clone_size: .
j_call: TRBJ2-6

cdr3_nt: TGTGCCAGCAGCTTTGGACTAGCGGGGGACATTCAGTACTTC
cdr3_aa: CASSFGLAGDIQYF
v_call: TRBV9
d_call: TRBD2
clone_size: .
j_call: TRBJ2-4

cdr3_nt: TGTGCCAGCAGCTTAGGGACAGGTCGTAGCAATCAGCCCCAGCATTTT
cdr3_aa: CASSLGTGRSNQPQHF
v_call: TRBV7-6
d_call: TRBD1
clone_size: .
j_call: TRBJ1-5

cdr3_nt: TGTGCCAGCAGCCGAGGGACATCCCAGGTCGACTATGGCTACACCTTC
cdr3_aa: CASSRGTSQVDYGYTF
v_call: TRBV7-8
d_call: .
clone_size: .
j_call: TRBJ1-2

cdr3_nt: TGCAGCGTTGGAGGGTGGGGATCGAACACTGAAGCTTTCTTT
cdr3_aa: CSVGGWGSNTEAFF
v_call: TRBV29-1
d_call: .
clone_size: few
j_call: TRBJ1-1

cdr3_nt: TGTGCCAGCAGTGACAACAGGGGTACTGAAGCTTTCTTT
cdr3_aa: CASSDNRGTEAFF
v_call: TRBV2
d_call: TRBD1
clone_size: .
j_call: TRBJ1-1

cdr3_nt: TGTGCCAGCAGTGAATCTGCACTCGCCGGGACAGGAGCCTATGGCTACACCTTC
cdr3_aa: CASSESALAGTGAYGYTF
v_call: TRBV25-1
d_call: TRBD1
clone_size: .
j_call: TRBJ1-2

cdr3_nt: TGTGCCAGCAGCGTCGGATACAGGGGGCAAAAGGTCTGGGGAAACACCATATATTTT
cdr3_aa: CASSVGYRGQKVWGNTIYF
v_call: TRBV9
d_call: TRBD1
clone_size: .
j_call: TRBJ1-3

cdr3_nt: TGTGCCAGCAGCTTACTGCTAACAGGGGGTGGTAATTCACCCCTCCACTTT
cdr3_aa: CASSLLLTGGGNSPLHF
v_call: TRBV7-8
d_call: TRBD1
clone_size: .
j_call: TRBJ1-6

cdr3_nt: TGTGCCACCGGAAGACAGGAGGGGACCCAGTACTTC
cdr3_aa: CATGRQEGTQYF
v_call: TRBV15
d_call: .
clone_size: .
j_call: TRBJ2-5

cdr3_nt: TGTGCCAGCAGTGAACAGCTTAATGAAAAACTGTTTTTT
cdr3_aa: CASSEQLNEKLFF
v_call: TRBV6-1
d_call: .
clone_size: .
j_call: TRBJ1-4

cdr3_nt: TGTGCCAGCAGTTTATCTGGTACTGGAAACACCATATATTTT
cdr3_aa: CASSLSGTGNTIYF
v_call: TRBV27
d_call: .
clone_size: .
j_call: TRBJ1-3

cdr3_nt: TGTGCCAGCAGGGGAGAGGGACAGGGCTACTACGAGCAGTACTTC
cdr3_aa: CASRGEGQGYYEQYF
v_call: TRBV6-5
d_call: TRBD1
clone_size: once
j_call: TRBJ2-7

cdr3_nt: TGTGCCAGCAGCTTAGAGCCAGTCTATGGCTACACCTTC
cdr3_aa: CASSLEPVYGYTF
v_call: TRBV7-2
d_call: .
clone_size: .
j_call: TRBJ1-2

cdr3_nt: TGTGCCAGCTCACCAAGGTTAGCAGATACGCAGTATTTT
cdr3_aa: CASSPRLADTQYF
v_call: TRBV18
d_call: .
clone_size: .
j_call: TRBJ2-3

cdr3_nt: TGTGCCAGCAGTGAATATGGGCGGGGGATAGCCGATACGCAGTATTTT
cdr3_aa: CASSEYGRGIADTQYF
v_call: TRBV25-1
d_call: TRBD2
clone_size: .
j_call: TRBJ2-3

cdr3_nt: TGTGCCAGCAGCTTAGAGGGCTTCTCTGGAAACACCATATATTTT
cdr3_aa: CASSLEGFSGNTIYF
v_call: TRBV7-6
d_call: .
clone_size: .
j_call: TRBJ1-3

cdr3_nt: TGTGCCAGCAGTCCACAGGGTAGTTCCTACGAGCAGTACTTC
cdr3_aa: CASSPQGSSYEQYF
v_call: TRBV28
d_call: .
clone_size: .
j_call: TRBJ2-7

cdr3_nt: TGCGCCAGCAGCTTGGTGTACAGGGGATACTACGAGCAGTACTTC
cdr3_aa: CASSLVYRGYYEQYF
v_call: TRBV5-1
d_call: TRBD1
clone_size: .
j_call: TRBJ2-7

cdr3_nt: TGCGCCAGCAGCGAGTCAAACTACGAGCAGTACTTC
cdr3_aa: CASSESNYEQYF
v_call: TRBV5-1
d_call: .
clone_size: .
j_call: TRBJ2-7

cdr3_nt: TGTGCCAGCAGCGGGTACGGTATCGGCTACACCTTC
cdr3_aa: CASSGYGIGYTF
v_call: TRBV4-2
d_call: .
clone_size: .
j_call: TRBJ1-2

cdr3_nt: TGTGCCAGCAGCTTATGGTTGGGGAATCCTTCCTATAATTCACCCCTCCACTTT
cdr3_aa: CASSLWLGNPSYNSPLHF
v_call: TRBV7-6
d_call: .
clone_size: once
j_call: TRBJ1-6

cdr3_nt: TGCGCCAGCAGCCTTCCAGGAACTAATGAAAAACTGTTTTTT
cdr3_aa: CASSLPGTNEKLFF
v_call: TRBV5-1
d_call: .
clone_size: .
j_call: TRBJ1-4

cdr3_nt: TGCAGCGTCGTAGCGGGGGGCCTATCAGATACGCAGTATTTT
cdr3_aa: CSVVAGGLSDTQYF
v_call: TRBV29-1
d_call: TRBD2
clone_size: .
j_call: TRBJ2-3

cdr3_nt: TGTGCCAGCAGCCAAGGAACAGGGGCTGGCTACGAGCAGTACTTC
cdr3_aa: CASSQGTGAGYEQYF
v_call: TRBV3-1/TRBV3-2
d_call: TRBD1
clone_size: .
j_call: TRBJ2-7

cdr3_nt: TGTGCCAGCAGTTTTTCGAGCTCGTTAGGTTTGTTCTTC
cdr3_aa: CASSFSSSLGLFF
v_call: TRBV27
d_call: .
clone_size: .
j_call: TRBJ2-1

cdr3_nt: TGCGCCAGCAGCTGGGGACAGGGCCGCACAGATACGCAGTATTTT
cdr3_aa: CASSWGQGRTDTQYF
v_call: TRBV5-1
d_call: TRBD1
clone_size: .
j_call: TRBJ2-3

cdr3_nt: TGTGCCAGCAGCTTAGGGTTAGTGGGAGGTGAGACCCAGTACTTC
cdr3_aa: CASSLGLVGGETQYF
v_call: TRBV7-2
d_call: .
clone_size: .
j_call: TRBJ2-5

cdr3_nt: TGTGCCAGCAGCCCACAGGGGCTCCGAAGCTACACCTTC
cdr3_aa: CASSPQGLRSYTF
v_call: TRBV5-6
d_call: TRBD1
clone_size: few
j_call: TRBJ1-2

cdr3_nt: TGTGCCAGCAGCCGGGACCTGGCATATACGCAGTATTTT
cdr3_aa: CASSRDLAYTQYF
v_call: TRBV6-2/TRBV6-3
d_call: .
clone_size: .
j_call: TRBJ2-3

cdr3_nt: TGTGCCAGCAGCCAGCCGGGACAGGGGTACGATGGCTACACCTTC
cdr3_aa: CASSQPGQGYDGYTF
v_call: TRBV4-2
d_call: TRBD1
clone_size: .
j_call: TRBJ1-2

cdr3_nt: TGTGCCAGCAGCCCTACAGGGGTAAATGGCTACACCTTC
cdr3_aa: CASSPTGVNGYTF
v_call: TRBV7-2
d_call: TRBD1
clone_size: .
j_call: TRBJ1-2

cdr3_nt: TGTGCCAGCAGTTCCCGACTAGCGGGGTCGTCCAGTCTTCAGTACTTC
cdr3_aa: CASSSRLAGSSSLQYF
v_call: TRBV6-2/TRBV6-3
d_call: TRBD2
clone_size: .
j_call: TRBJ2-4

cdr3_nt: TGCAGTGCTTTCCGGAACACTGAAGCTTTCTTT
cdr3_aa: CSAFRNTEAFF
v_call: TRBV20-1
d_call: .
clone_size: .
j_call: TRBJ1-1

cdr3_nt: TGTGCCAGCAGCTTAGAGGGGTGGGTGACGAACACTGAAGCTTTCTTT
cdr3_aa: CASSLEGWVTNTEAFF
v_call: TRBV7-9
d_call: .
clone_size: .
j_call: TRBJ1-1

cdr3_nt: TGTGCCAGAAGCTCCCCCCAGGGGTTGAACACTGAAGCTTTCTTT
cdr3_aa: CARSSPQGLNTEAFF
v_call: TRBV7-5
d_call: .
clone_size: once
j_call: TRBJ1-1

cdr3_nt: TGTGCCAGCAGCTTTTTTGGTCCCCAGACAGGGGTCTTCTACGAGCAGTACTTC
cdr3_aa: CASSFFGPQTGVFYEQYF
v_call: TRBV7-2
d_call: TRBD1
clone_size: .
j_call: TRBJ2-7

cdr3_nt: TGTGCCAGCAGTGTCACAGGGGCGGAAGGCTACACCTTC
cdr3_aa: CASSVTGAEGYTF
v_call: TRBV2
d_call: TRBD1
clone_size: few
j_call: TRBJ1-2

cdr3_nt: TGTGCCAGCAGTTACGTGGGGCAGAACACTGAAGCTTTCTTT
cdr3_aa: CASSYVGQNTEAFF
v_call: TRBV6-5
d_call: .
clone_size: .
j_call: TRBJ1-1

cdr3_nt: TGTGCCAGCTCACCCGACCAGAACACTGAAGCTTTCTTT
cdr3_aa: CASSPDQNTEAFF
v_call: TRBV18
d_call: .
clone_size: .
j_call: TRBJ1-1

cdr3_nt: TGTGCCAGCTCACCCGGTAACGGCCCTCCCAACGAGCAGTACTTC
cdr3_aa: CASSPGNGPPNEQYF
v_call: TRBV18
d_call: .
clone_size: .
j_call: TRBJ2-7

cdr3_nt: TGCGCCAGCAGCCTGCAAACTAACTCCTACAATGAGCAGTTCTTC
cdr3_aa: CASSLQTNSYNEQFF
v_call: TRBV4-1
d_call: .
clone_size: once
j_call: TRBJ2-1

cdr3_nt: TGTGCCAGCAGTTTCGGACGGACCTACGAGCAGTACTTC
cdr3_aa: CASSFGRTYEQYF
v_call: TRBV12-3/TRBV12-4
d_call: .
clone_size: .
j_call: TRBJ2-7

cdr3_nt: TGTGCCACCAATCATAGAGATACGCAGTATTTT
cdr3_aa: CATNHRDTQYF
v_call: TRBV9
d_call: .
clone_size: .
j_call: TRBJ2-3

cdr3_nt: TGCGCCAGCAGTTTTGACGGGAACTATGGCTACACCTTC
cdr3_aa: CASSFDGNYGYTF
v_call: TRBV5-1
d_call: .
clone_size: .
j_call: TRBJ1-2

cdr3_nt: TGTGCCATCACCCATTCACCGAATGGCGGCTACACCTTC
cdr3_aa: CAITHSPNGGYTF
v_call: TRBV10-3
d_call: .
clone_size: few
j_call: TRBJ1-2

cdr3_nt: TGTGCCATCAGGCCTAGCGGGGGGGGCAATGAGCAGTTCTTC
cdr3_aa: CAIRPSGGGNEQFF
v_call: TRBV10-3
d_call: TRBD2
clone_size: .
j_call: TRBJ2-1